This T cell receptor beta chain is drawn from a study of human T cells and chemical hapten exposure. Unique molecular identifiers were attached to individual cDNA molecules within the library. TCRdb called the RACE reads again in MiXCR, with one record for every CDR3 protein. The sample holds some 120,000 distinct CDR3 sequences, about 12% seen once. General observations from the study: TCRs above 1 in 1000 frequency did not change with DPC sensitization. The study found that PT1 expanded TCR counts correlated positively with patch test score. Alopecia in the donors means their immune response may deviate from healthy people's.

This sample's time point: patch test 1, 2 weeks after DPC sensitization. Treatment meaning: therapeutic diphenylcyclopropenone sensitization with weekly scalp DPC. This clonotype has only a few counts. The antigen is unknown. Germline CDR1 reads SGHDT; CDR2 reads YYEEEE. V gave up 0 bases and J gave up 8 bases; unmatched junction bases: 4. This CDR3 has 15 residues. This sequence originates from a woman aged 45 to 65 with alopecia areata. Some clones in this sample may be carry-over from other donors' samples. The sequences come from whole blood, collected in connection with sensitization to the hapten diphenylcyclopropenone (DPC). The chain links TRBV5-6 to TRBJ1-4; 10 bases fit TRBD1. The CDR3 region is CASSLVGQGKEKLFF. The CDR3 bases are TGTGCCAGCAGCTTGGTGGGACAGGGGAAGGAAAAACTGTTTTTT.